This TCR beta chain was recorded in a study of PD-L1 blockade in urothelial cancer (dated by TCRdb to about 2017). About the investigation overall: Every patient began therapy in 2014 and was given atezolizumab 1,200 mg intravenously every 3 weeks. A median of around 150,000 T cells and around 81,000 unique TCRs was obtained from blood samples, and a median clonality of roughly 0.082 was observed. About nine tenths of the roughly 29 patients were males with bladder-origin urothelial cancer, and about 60% of the 29 reported a prior smoking history. In the same patients, pretreatment tumors underwent whole exome sequencing and RNA sequencing in addition to TCR sequencing. Pretreatment blood TCR-seq was available for 30 or so patients, at least one posttreatment blood collection was obtained for some 25 patients, and tumor TCR-seq was available for some 25 patients. Durable clinical benefit was defined as progression-free survival longer than 6 months, and TCR features were also tested against progression-free and overall survival. An ECOG performance status of 0 or 1 was recorded for the patients, and 0 to 3 prior chemotherapy regimens had been received by the patients. The study, an exploratory multi-omic analysis, examined somatic, immune and clinical correlates of response to PD-L1 blockade with atezolizumab in urothelial cancer. TCR sequencing covered pretreatment tumor samples and matched, serially collected peripheral blood taken before and after atezolizumab treatment. Roughly ten patients achieved durable clinical benefit and some 21 did not. Blood samples were analyzed at two time points: 3 weeks after treatment start (second dose) and 6 weeks after treatment start.

To estimate absolute template abundance from read counts, synthetic TCR analog templates were spiked into each PCR. The immunoSEQ assay was used to amplify TCRbeta CDR3 regions from genomic DNA with bias-controlled V and J gene primers. Rearranged TCRbeta segments were sequenced at approximately 20X coverage. From the authors' description of their analysis: Clustering was used to correct sequencing errors, and CDR3s were annotated against IMGT so that V, D and J genes could be assigned. Out-of-frame and stop-codon sequences were excluded, and only productive TCRbeta rearrangements were used in downstream analyses. Clonality was calculated as one minus the Shannon entropy normalized by the log of the number of unique productive sequences. Clones differing between time points or between blood and tumor were identified by Fisher's exact test with Benjamini-Hochberg correction at adjusted p below 0.01. As stored in TCRdb, this immuneACCESS dataset retains in-frame rearrangements with V and J assigned. A fraction of the clones does not appear; measured against another copy, unresolved V genes explain less than half of the discrepancy, and the remainder lacks a known reason. Clone size and V and J calls were adopted from that table, with D and trimming inferred from the DNA. The sample records under 40,000 clones, 80% to 90% of which are singletons. The ten largest clones represent about 6.8% of the sample.

This clone was detected only a few times. No cognate antigen has been identified for it. Base qualities are not recorded, but no much larger clone differs from it by a single base. Overall study outcomes, separate from this receptor: Because of the small sample size (n ≈ 27) and the many exploratory analyses performed, the results are intended to be regarded as hypothesis-generating. Improved progression-free and overall survival was associated with having pretreatment peripheral blood TCR clonality below the median. Greater expansion of tumor-associated TCR clones in peripheral blood 3 weeks after the start of treatment was observed in patients with durable benefit (n ≈ 24, p = 0.022).

The germline V end is reduced by 5 bases and the J end by 2 bases; junction bases left unmatched: 6. Sequences SGHRS (CDR1) and YFSETQ (CDR2) are obtained from the germline V gene. The CDR3 has 15 amino acids, counting the end cysteine and phenylalanine. The read is trimmed to its CDR3 DNA, 45 bases read in frame from base 1. Reading the label with the study, this specimen's time point is: pretreatment peripheral blood. A total of 25 to 30 patients with locally advanced or metastatic urothelial carcinoma, treated at Memorial Sloan Kettering on a trial protocol, made up the cohort. Peripheral blood mononuclear cells were collected pretreatment and during treatment, at between 1 and 8 total time points per patient. The Qiagen DNeasy Blood extraction kit was used to purify genomic DNA from total PBMCs and tumor samples. PBMCs were collected pretreatment and during treatment, and were isolated and stored as previously described.

The sequence came from a man aged 60 to 69 with urothelial cancer. This receptor chain uses TRBV5-1 and TRBJ2-1, and TRBD1 aligns with 8 junction nucleotides. The specimen comprised PBMCs, sampled around atezolizumab (anti-PD-L1) treatment. The base sequence is TGCGCCAGCAGAACCGGGACAGGAGCCTACAATGAGCAGTTCTTC. Its product reads: CASRTGTGAYNEQFF.